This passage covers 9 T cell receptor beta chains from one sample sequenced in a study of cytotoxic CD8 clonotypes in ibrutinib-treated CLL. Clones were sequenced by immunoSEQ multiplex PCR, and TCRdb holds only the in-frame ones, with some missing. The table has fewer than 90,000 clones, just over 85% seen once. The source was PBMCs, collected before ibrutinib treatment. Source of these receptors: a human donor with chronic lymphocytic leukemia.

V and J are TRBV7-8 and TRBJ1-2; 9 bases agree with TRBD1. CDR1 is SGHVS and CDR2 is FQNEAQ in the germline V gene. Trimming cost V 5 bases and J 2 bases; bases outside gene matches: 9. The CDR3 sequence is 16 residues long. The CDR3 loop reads CASSGDRGSWNYGYTF. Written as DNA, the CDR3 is TGTGCCAGCAGCGGCGACAGGGGGAGTTGGAACTATGGCTACACCTTC.

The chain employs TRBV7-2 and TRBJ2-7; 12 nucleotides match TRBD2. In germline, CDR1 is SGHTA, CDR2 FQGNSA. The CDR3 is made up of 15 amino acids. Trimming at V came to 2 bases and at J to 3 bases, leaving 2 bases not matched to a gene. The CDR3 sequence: CASSLRTSGDYEQYF. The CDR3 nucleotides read TGTGCCAGCAGCTTAAGGACTAGCGGGGACTACGAGCAGTACTTC. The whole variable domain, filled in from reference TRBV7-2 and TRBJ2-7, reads GAGVSQSPSNKVTEKGKDVELRCDPISGHTALYWYRQSLGQGLEFLIYFQGNSAPDKSGLPSDRFSAERTGGSVSTLTIQRTQQEDSAVYLCASSLRTSGDYEQYFGPGTRLTVT.

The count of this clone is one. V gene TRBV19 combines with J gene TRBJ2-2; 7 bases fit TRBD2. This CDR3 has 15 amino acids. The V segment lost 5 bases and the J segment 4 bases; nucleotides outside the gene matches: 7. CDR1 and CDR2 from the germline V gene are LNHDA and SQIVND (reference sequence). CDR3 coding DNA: TGTGCCAGTAGTGTGGTGGCTAGCGGCACCGGGGAGCTGTTTTTT. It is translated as CASSVVASGTGELFF.

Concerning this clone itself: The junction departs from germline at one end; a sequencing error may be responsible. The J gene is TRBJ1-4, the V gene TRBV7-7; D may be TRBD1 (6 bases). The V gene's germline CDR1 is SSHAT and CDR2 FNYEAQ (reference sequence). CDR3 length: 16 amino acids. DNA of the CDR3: TGTGCTAGCAGACACTCACCGGGACACCGAGGGGAAAAACTGTTTTTT. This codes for CASRHSPGHRGEKLFF.

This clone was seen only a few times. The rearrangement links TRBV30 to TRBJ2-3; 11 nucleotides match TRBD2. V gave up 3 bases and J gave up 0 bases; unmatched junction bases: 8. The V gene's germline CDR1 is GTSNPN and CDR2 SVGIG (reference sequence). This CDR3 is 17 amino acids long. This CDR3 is CAWSRGLAAQSTDTQYF. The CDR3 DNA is TGTGCCTGGAGCCGGGGACTAGCGGCCCAGAGCACAGATACGCAGTATTTT. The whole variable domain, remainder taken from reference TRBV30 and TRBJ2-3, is SQTIHQWPATLVQPVGSPLSLECTVEGTSNPNLYWYRQAAGRGLQLLFYSVGIGQISSEVPQNLSASRPQDRQFILSSKKLLLSDSGFYLCAWSRGLAAQSTDTQYFGPGTRLTVL.

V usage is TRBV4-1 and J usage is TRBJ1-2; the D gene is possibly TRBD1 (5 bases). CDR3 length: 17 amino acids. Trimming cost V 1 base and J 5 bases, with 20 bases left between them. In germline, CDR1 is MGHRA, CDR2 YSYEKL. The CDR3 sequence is CASSQAGRDVFGYGYTF. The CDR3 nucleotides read TGCGCCAGCAGCCAAGCAGGCAGGGACGTCTTTGGGTATGGCTACACCTTC.

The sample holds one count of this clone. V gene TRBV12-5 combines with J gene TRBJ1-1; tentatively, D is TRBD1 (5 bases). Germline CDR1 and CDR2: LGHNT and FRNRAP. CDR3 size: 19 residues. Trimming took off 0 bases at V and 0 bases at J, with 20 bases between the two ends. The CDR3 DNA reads TGTGCTAGTGGTTTGGTATCCCGGCGGGACGGAAACTTGAACACTGAAGCTTTCTTT. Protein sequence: CASGLVSRRDGNLNTEAFF.

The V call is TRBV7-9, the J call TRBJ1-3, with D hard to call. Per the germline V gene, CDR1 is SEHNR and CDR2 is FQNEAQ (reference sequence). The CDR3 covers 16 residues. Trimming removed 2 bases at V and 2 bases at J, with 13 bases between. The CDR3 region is CASSLLRREAGNTIYF. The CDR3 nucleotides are TGTGCCAGCAGCTTACTTCGCAGAGAAGCTGGAAACACCATATATTTT.

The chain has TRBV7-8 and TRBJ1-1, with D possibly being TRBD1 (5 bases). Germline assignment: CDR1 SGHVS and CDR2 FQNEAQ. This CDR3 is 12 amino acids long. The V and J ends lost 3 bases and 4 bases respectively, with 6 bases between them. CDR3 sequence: CASSFGATEAFF. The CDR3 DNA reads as TGTGCCAGCAGCTTCGGGGCCACTGAAGCTTTCTTT. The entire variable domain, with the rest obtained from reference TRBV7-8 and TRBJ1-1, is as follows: GAGVSQSPRYKVAKRGQDVALRCDPISGHVSLFWYQQALGQGPEFLTYFQNEAQLDKSGLPSDRFFAERPEGSVSTLKIQRTQQEDSAVYLCASSFGATEAFFGQGTRLTVV.